Given below is one T cell receptor beta chain in context. Profiling relied on immunoSEQ multiplex PCR, and the TCRdb table lists in-frame clones only, not all of them. The sample yields around 340,000 clones, 85% to 95% seen once. Germline CDR1 reads SGHRS; CDR2 reads YFSETQ. The V segment lost 1 base and the J segment 7 bases; nucleotides outside the gene matches: 6. This CDR3 is built from 14 residues. The data are from a study of brain T cells in children with intractable seizures. Time point of the sample: blood from clinic visit 5 months post-surgery; TSC patient then seizure free. Only cases whose brain tissue showed the highest T cell transcript signatures were sequenced.

This receptor was identified in a boy in the first two years of life with tuberous sclerosis and intractable seizures. The sequences come from peripheral blood, collected roughly 5 months after surgery. This chain uses TRBV5-1 with TRBJ1-1; 8 bases agree with TRBD1. The CDR3 nucleotides are TGCGCCAGCAGCTTGAGTTTTGGACAGGGTGAAGCTTTCTTT. Its protein product is CASSLSFGQGEAFF.